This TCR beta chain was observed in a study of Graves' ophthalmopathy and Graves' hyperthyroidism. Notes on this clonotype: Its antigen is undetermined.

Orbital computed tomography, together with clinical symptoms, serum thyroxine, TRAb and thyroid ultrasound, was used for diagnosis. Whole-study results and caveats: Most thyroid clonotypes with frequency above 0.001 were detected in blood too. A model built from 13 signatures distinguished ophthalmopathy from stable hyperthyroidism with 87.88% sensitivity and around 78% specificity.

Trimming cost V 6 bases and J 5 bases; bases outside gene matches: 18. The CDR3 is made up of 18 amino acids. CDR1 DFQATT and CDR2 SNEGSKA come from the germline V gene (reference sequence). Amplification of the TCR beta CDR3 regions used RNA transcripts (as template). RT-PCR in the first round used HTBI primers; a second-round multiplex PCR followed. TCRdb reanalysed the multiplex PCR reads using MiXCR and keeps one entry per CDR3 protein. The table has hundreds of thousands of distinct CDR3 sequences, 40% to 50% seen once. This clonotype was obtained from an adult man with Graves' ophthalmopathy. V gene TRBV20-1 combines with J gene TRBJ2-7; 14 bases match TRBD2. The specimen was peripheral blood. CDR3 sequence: CSATVPLGLAGVGNEQYF. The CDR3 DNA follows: TGCAGTGCGACGGTACCTTTGGGACTAGCGGGAGTGGGGAACGAGCAGTACTTC.